This passage covers 22 T cell receptor beta chains from one sample sequenced in a study of T cells after yellow fever vaccination. MiXCR, applied by TCRdb to the 5' RACE reads, yields one record per CDR3 protein. The sample holds some 96,000 distinct CDR3 sequences, over 8% seen once. This sample comprised CD8+ T cells not binding an NS4B(214-222) dextramer, sorted from PBMCs, obtained approximately 15 days after the first yellow fever vaccination. The receptors were gathered from a man aged 18-30 years who received the YFV17D yellow fever vaccine.

This chain links TRBV24-1 with TRBJ2-6; 9 positions match TRBD1. V was pared by 3 bases and J by 0 bases, with 5 bases of the junction left unmatched. There are 18 residues in the CDR3. Germline CDR1 is KGHDR and CDR2 is SFDVKD. For the CDR3, the DNA is TGTGCCACCAGTGATGGGACAGGGCTTTACTCTGGGGCCAACGTCCTGACTTTC. It is translated as CATSDGTGLYSGANVLTF.

The gene calls are TRBV12-3 or TRBV12-4 and TRBJ1-4, with a tentative D call TRBD1 (5 bases). V was pared by 2 bases and J by 7 bases, with 8 bases between. This CDR3 has 13 amino acids. The CDR3 DNA reads as TGTGCCAGCAGTTTAAACAGGAGTGAAAAACTGTTTTTT. Translating gives CASSLNRSEKLFF.

A few counts support this clonotype. This chain uses TRBV7-6 with TRBJ1-6, with a possible D match to TRBD1 (6 bases). The CDR3 is made up of 14 amino acids. The germline V and J ends were trimmed by 5 bases and 9 bases, with 14 bases remaining between them. Germline CDR1 SGHVS, CDR2 FNYEAQ. The CDR3 region has the DNA TGTGCCAGCAGCCAACAGGGTCTGGGTTCACCCCTCCACTTT. Translating gives CASSQQGLGSPLHF.

Ten or more counts support this clonotype. The CDR3 region has the DNA TGTGCCAGCAGCCGCCGGGGGAGCTCCTACAATGAGCAGTTCTTC. This encodes CASSRRGSSYNEQFF. The chain uses TRBV12-3 or TRBV12-4 and TRBJ2-1, with TRBD2 as a possible D gene (6 bases). Trimming cost V 6 bases and J 0 bases, with 12 bases left between them. This CDR3 has 15 amino acids.

This clonotype was observed at least ten times. The CDR3 reads CASSLPARNEQYF. The DNA for the CDR3 is TGTGCCAGCAGTTTACCGGCCCGTAACGAGCAGTACTTC. V gene TRBV12-3 or TRBV12-4 combines with J gene TRBJ2-7; D uncertain. The CDR3 runs 13 residues. The V and J ends lost 2 bases and 5 bases respectively, with 10 bases between them.

The gene calls are TRBV7-2 and TRBJ2-3; D uncertain. Per the germline V gene, CDR1 is SGHTA and CDR2 is FQGNSA. V lost 5 bases and J 6 bases, leaving 9 bases between the germline ends. The CDR3 has 12 residues. CDR3: CASSLSVDTQYF. CDR3 sequence (DNA): TGTGCCAGCAGCCTCTCGGTGGATACGCAGTATTTT.

V usage is TRBV11-2 and J usage is TRBJ2-7; perhaps TRBD1 as D (5 bases). Germline assignment: CDR1 SGHAT and CDR2 FQNNGV. The V gene lost 5 bases and the J gene lost 3 bases, with 23 bases spanning the gap. This CDR3 contains 17 residues. This CDR3 reads CASSQRRFGQGVYEQYF. The CDR3 coding sequence is TGTGCCAGCAGCCAAAGGAGATTTGGGCAGGGTGTCTACGAGCAGTACTTC.

For this clonotype: The junction and the germline gene differ at one end; a read error may be behind it. CDR3 sequence: CSVEVEGREETKYF. In DNA form, the CDR3 reads TGCAGCGTTGAGGTTGAGGGGAGGGAAGAGACCAAGTACTTC. This chain joins TRBV29-1 and TRBJ2-5; 7 bases fit TRBD2. Germline CDR1 reads SQVTM; CDR2 reads ANQGSEA. The CDR3 covers 14 residues.

The chain carries TRBV23-1 and TRBJ2-7; D possibly corresponds to TRBD2 (5 bases). TRBV23-1 is identified as an open reading frame with a role that is uncertain. The CDR3 contains 16 residues. Trimming shortened V by 3 bases and J by 6 bases, and 21 bases separated the two germline ends. The DNA for the CDR3 is TGCGCCAGCAGTCAGACTCCGGACTTGGGAACGGGCGAGCAGTACGTC. Amino acid sequence: CASSQTPDLGTGEQYV.

This clonotype has a single count. With a much larger clone just one base away, this may be a read error. The rearrangement uses TRBV11-2 and TRBJ2-4; D is perhaps TRBD2 (5 bases). The CDR3 loop spans 18 amino acids. Germline V lookup: CDR1 SGHAT, CDR2 FQNNGV. The CDR3 DNA reads as TGTCCCAGCAGCTTAGAATCTATTGTGGGCCGGGAACCAAACATTCAGTACTTC. Translating gives CPSSLESIVGREPNIQYF.

The genes are TRBV7-6 and TRBJ2-2, with 8 positions matching TRBD1. V trimming: 4 bases; J trimming: 7 bases; junction bases outside the gene matches: 5. The CDR3 contains 14 residues. The germline gives CDR1 SGHVS, CDR2 FNYEAQ. CDR3 residues: CASSSTGEDGELFF. CDR3 nucleotide sequence: TGTGCCAGCAGCTCGACAGGGGAGGACGGGGAGCTGTTTTTT.

This chain links TRBV7-8 with TRBJ2-5; no reliable D call. This CDR3 is built from 11 residues. Between the trimmed V and J ends, which lost 2 bases and 8 bases, there was a span of 6 bases. CDR1 SGHVS and CDR2 FQNEAQ come from the germline V gene. CDR3 sequence: CASSLLGTQYF. DNA for the CDR3: TGTGCCAGCAGCTTATTGGGAACCCAGTACTTC.

The genes are TRBV12-3 or TRBV12-4 and TRBJ2-1; the match to TRBD2 covers 8 bases. The V segment lost 6 bases and the J segment 0 bases; nucleotides outside the gene matches: 10. The CDR3 has 17 amino acids. CDR3 DNA: TGTGCCAGCAGCTTTAGCGGGGCAACGAGCTCCTACAATGAGCAGTTCTTC. Protein: CASSFSGATSSYNEQFF.

In its sample, this clonotype was seen a few times. The CDR3 bases are TGTGCCAGCAGCGTAGATGTGGGCAGGGACGTTTGGGGGGACTCCTACGAGCAGTACTTC. Its protein is CASSVDVGRDVWGDSYEQYF. The rearrangement links TRBV9 to TRBJ2-7, with D maybe TRBD2 (6 bases). From germline, CDR1 is SGDLS and CDR2 YYNGEE. The CDR3 is 20 residues long. V lost 0 bases to trimming and J lost 0 bases, with 25 bases between them.

This clonotype was seen only a few times. This chain uses TRBV19 with TRBJ1-5; TRBD1 might be the D (6 bases). Germline CDR1 is LNHDA and CDR2 is SQIVND (reference sequence). This CDR3 is 15 amino acids long. V lost 9 bases to trimming and J lost 0 bases, with 15 bases between them. The CDR3 nucleotides read TGTGCCAGGCCGTCGGGACACTATAGCAATCAGCCCCAGCATTTT. The encoded protein is CARPSGHYSNQPQHF.

The chain uses TRBV7-8 and TRBJ2-5, with a tentative D call TRBD1 (5 bases). The CDR3 consists of 13 residues. CDR1 SGHVS and CDR2 FQNEAQ come from the germline V gene. Deletions cut 5 bases from V and 7 bases from J, with 14 bases between. CDR3 bases: TGTGCCAGCAGCCAGGGTCTTTTGGGGACCCAGTACTTC. Translated, it gives CASSQGLLGTQYF.

This clonotype has more than one count but fewer than ten. The V and J genes are TRBV20-1 and TRBJ2-1, with TRBD2 identical over 9 bases. The V and J ends lost 6 bases and 7 bases, in that order; junction bases with no gene match: 16. Germline loops: CDR1 DFQATT, CDR2 SNEGSKA (reference sequence). This CDR3 region has 16 residues. The CDR3 DNA reads TGCAGTGCGCACGTCCTTCGTACTAGCGGGCAAAATGAGCAGTTCTTC. This gives the protein CSAHVLRTSGQNEQFF.

This clonotype came up a few times. The genes are TRBV29-1 and TRBJ2-3; 7 bases are a match to TRBD1. The CDR3 covers 16 residues. V trimming: 1 base; J trimming: 2 bases; junction bases outside the gene matches: 9. The germline CDR1 and CDR2 sequences are SQVTM and ANQGSEA. The CDR3, as DNA: TGCAGCGTTGAAGCAATTCGGACAGGCTCCACAGATACGCAGTATTTT. This gives the protein CSVEAIRTGSTDTQYF.

The chain combines TRBV5-5 with TRBJ2-2, with no clear D. Deletions cut 2 bases from V and 0 bases from J, with 5 bases between. This CDR3 has 14 amino acids. CDR1 is SGHKS and CDR2 is YYEKEE in the germline V gene (reference sequence). The DNA for the CDR3 is TGTGCCAGCAGCTTCTCGACGAACACCGGGGAGCTGTTTTTT. This codes for CASSFSTNTGELFF.

The chain links TRBV7-2 to TRBJ2-7; D perhaps matches TRBD2 (6 bases). The CDR3 runs to 14 residues. Germline lookup yields CDR1 SGHTA and CDR2 FQGNSA. Trimming cost V 5 bases and J 1 base, with 12 bases left between them. The CDR3 nucleotides read TGTGCCAGCAGCAGTAGCGGAAGATCCTACGAGCAGTACTTC. Protein sequence: CASSSSGRSYEQYF.

About this clonotype itself: A read error is possible here, since a much larger clone lies one base away. The chain recombines TRBV12-3 or TRBV12-4 with TRBJ1-1; D may be TRBD1 (5 bases). This CDR3 contains 12 residues. The CDR3 DNA follows: TGTGCCAGCAGGGGACGGGCGACTGGAGCTTTCTTT. Translating gives CASRGRATGAFF.

The gene calls are TRBV7-9 and TRBJ2-7; tentatively, D is TRBD2 (7 bases). The CDR3 sequence is 16 residues long. The V gene lost 5 bases and the J gene lost 0 bases, with 17 bases spanning the gap. CDR1 and CDR2 (germline): SEHNR, FQNEAQ (reference sequence). Here the CDR3 reads CASSLGGGGFSYEQYF. CDR3 sequence (DNA): TGTGCCAGCAGCCTAGGGGGAGGGGGTTTCTCCTACGAGCAGTACTTC. Full variable domain (outside the CDR3, taken from reference TRBV7-9 and TRBJ2-7): DTGVSQNPRHKITKRGQNVTFRCDPISEHNRLYWYRQTLGQGPEFLTYFQNEAQLEKSRLLSDRFSAERPKGSFSTLEIQRTEQGDSAMYLCASSLGGGGFSYEQYFGPGTRLTVT.